A selection of T cell receptor beta chains follows, all from one sample in a study of vaccination and CD4 T cells after COVID-19. Antigens for these TCRs are unknown. TCRdb fed the PCR reads into MiXCR, producing one record per CDR3 protein. The table records thousands of distinct CDR3 sequences, about 28% of them present only once. Sequencing was performed on CD4+ T cells from blood, cultured in vitro. The receptors were gathered from a human donor in good health. The CDR3 runs from the conserved cysteine through the conserved F or W. D genes are given only for firm matches. Only part of the rows carry a size: once, few, many, or a class if the clone is expanded.

j_call | clone_size | v_call | d_call | cdr3_aa | cdr3_nt
TRBJ1-2 | few | TRBV4-3 | - | CASSQEFRGGGYTF | TGCGCCAGCAGCCAAGAATTCCGGGGGGGTGGCTACACCTTC
TRBJ2-1 | few | TRBV15 | - | CATSRDKTVWLTIPEQFF | TGTGCCACCAGCAGAGATAAGACAGTCTGGTTAACAATTCCTGAGCAGTTCTTC
TRBJ2-5 | few | TRBV20-1 | - | CSAVGGGRMAETQYF | TGCAGTGCTGTGGGCGGCGGCCGGATGGCGGAGACCCAGTACTTC
TRBJ2-3 | - | TRBV5-5 | - | CASANPGRGTDTQYF | TGTGCCAGCGCCAACCCGGGGCGGGGCACAGATACGCAGTATTTT
TRBJ2-7 | few | TRBV20-1 | - | CSASGDRYEQYF | TGCAGTGCTAGTGGGGACCGCTACGAGCAGTACTTC
TRBJ1-1 | few | TRBV23-1 | - | CASSIGTANTEAFF | TGCGCCAGCAGTATAGGGACGGCGAACACTGAAGCTTTCTTT
TRBJ1-1 | - | TRBV6-1 | - | CASSEGAFEAFF | TGTGCCAGCAGTGAAGGGGCATTTGAAGCTTTCTTT
TRBJ1-1 | - | TRBV5-1 | TRBD1 | CASSAAGTANTEAFF | TGCGCCAGCAGCGCAGCCGGGACAGCAAACACTGAAGCTTTCTTT
TRBJ1-6 | once | TRBV7-2 | - | CASTTNTEFNSPLHF | TGTGCCAGCACCACGAATACGGAGTTTAATTCACCCCTCCACTTT
TRBJ2-5 | - | TRBV4-2 | - | CASSQVGAVQETQYF | TGTGCCAGCAGCCAAGTTGGGGCGGTTCAAGAGACCCAGTACTTC
TRBJ2-2 | - | TRBV10-1 | TRBD1 | CVQGTGITGELFF | TGCGTCCAAGGGACAGGGATCACCGGGGAGCTGTTTTTT
TRBJ1-5 | - | TRBV2 | - | CASTSAPGPPYSNQPQHF | TGTGCCAGTACCTCTGCTCCGGGACCCCCGTATAGCAATCAGCCCCAGCATTTT
TRBJ2-3 | - | TRBV6-1 | TRBD2 | CASSEVLAGTDTQYF | TGTGCCAGCAGTGAAGTACTAGCGGGCACAGATACGCAGTATTTT
TRBJ2-7 | - | TRBV27 | TRBD1 | CASSLPGTGRWDEQYF | TGTGCCAGCAGTTTGCCCGGGACAGGTCGGTGGGACGAGCAGTACTTC
TRBJ2-7 | - | TRBV14 | - | CASSPHGVRWFYEQYF | TGTGCCAGCAGCCCCCACGGAGTCCGGTGGTTTTACGAGCAGTACTTC
TRBJ1-3 | - | TRBV25-1 | - | CASSELNSGNTIYF | TGTGCCAGCAGTGAACTAAACTCTGGAAACACCATATATTTT
TRBJ1-1 | - | TRBV2 | TRBD1 | CASSSGGDTEAFF | TGTGCCAGTTCCTCAGGGGGGGACACTGAAGCTTTCTTT
TRBJ1-6 | - | TRBV2 | TRBD1 | CASSVRIPGQGTSYNSPLHF | TGTGCCAGCAGTGTCAGAATACCGGGACAGGGCACCTCCTATAATTCACCCCTCCACTTT
TRBJ1-5 | few | TRBV19 | - | CASSIWGNSNQPQHF | TGTGCCAGTAGTATATGGGGTAATAGCAATCAGCCCCAGCATTTT
TRBJ1-6 | once | TRBV12-3/TRBV12-4 | TRBD1 | CASSLEGTAGNSPLHF | TGTGCCAGCAGTTTAGAGGGGACAGCGGGTAATTCACCCCTCCACTTT
TRBJ2-5 | - | TRBV4-2 | - | CASSQDQQLQETQYF | TGTGCCAGCAGCCAAGATCAACAATTGCAAGAGACCCAGTACTTC
TRBJ2-3 | few | TRBV5-4 | - | CASSLGGSADTQYF | TGTGCCAGCAGCTTGGGGGGGTCGGCAGATACGCAGTATTTT
TRBJ2-7 | - | TRBV20-1 | - | CSARALTLSSYEQYF | TGCAGTGCTAGAGCTTTGACATTAAGCTCCTACGAGCAGTACTTC
TRBJ2-1 | - | TRBV24-1 | TRBD2 | CATSDPSGSFYNEQFF | TGTGCCACCAGTGACCCCAGCGGGAGTTTCTACAATGAGCAGTTCTTC
TRBJ2-7 | - | TRBV6-1 | - | CASSGSLYEQYF | TGTGCCAGCAGTGGTAGTCTATACGAGCAGTACTTC
TRBJ1-1 | few | TRBV7-2 | - | CASSIRGRTEAFF | TGTGCCAGCAGCATTCGGGGGAGGACTGAAGCTTTCTTT
TRBJ2-5 | - | TRBV4-3 | - | CASSQDLDSGQETQYF | TGCGCCAGCAGCCAAGATCTGGATAGCGGCCAAGAGACCCAGTACTTC
TRBJ1-1 | once | TRBV7-2 | - | CASSLRNVGLNTEAFF | TGTGCCAGCAGCTTAAGGAACGTGGGGCTGAACACTGAAGCTTTCTTT
TRBJ1-2 | medium-sized | TRBV27 | - | CASSPRGGLTYGYTF | TGTGCCAGCAGTCCCCGGGGAGGGCTCACCTATGGCTACACCTTC
TRBJ1-2 | few | TRBV18 | - | CASSRTGRVGGYTF | TGTGCCAGCTCACGAACAGGGAGGGTTGGGGGCTACACCTTC
TRBJ1-1 | - | TRBV20-1 | TRBD1 | CSARDRDRVTKEAFF | TGCAGTGCTAGAGACCGGGACAGGGTGACAAAAGAAGCTTTCTTT
TRBJ2-4 | few | TRBV20-1 | - | CSASVLAKNIQYF | TGCAGTGCTAGCGTACTAGCCAAAAACATTCAGTACTTC
TRBJ2-7 | - | TRBV5-4 | TRBD2 | CASSYSGRAYYEQYF | TGTGCCAGCAGTTATAGCGGGAGGGCCTACTACGAGCAGTACTTC
TRBJ1-5 | - | TRBV6-2/TRBV6-3 | - | CASSYYGESQPQHF | TGTGCCAGCAGTTATTACGGGGAAAGTCAGCCCCAGCATTTT
TRBJ2-3 | - | TRBV2 | TRBD2 | CASRILAGMSTDTQYF | TGTGCCAGCAGGATATTAGCGGGGATGAGCACAGATACGCAGTATTTT
TRBJ1-2 | few | TRBV27 | - | CASSLRGGGYTF | TGTGCCAGCAGTTTAAGGGGGGGCGGCTACACCTTC
TRBJ2-5 | - | TRBV20-1 | - | CSASRLGLVGKETQYF | TGCAGTGCCTCTCGGCTTGGCTTGGTGGGAAAAGAGACCCAGTACTTC
TRBJ2-3 | medium-sized | TRBV19 | TRBD2 | CASSKGTSGSTDTQYF | TGTGCCAGTAGTAAAGGGACTAGCGGGAGCACAGATACGCAGTATTTT
TRBJ1-5 | medium-sized | TRBV6-5 | - | CASSYGRTDYQPQHF | TGTGCCAGCAGTTACGGACGGACAGATTATCAGCCCCAGCATTTT
TRBJ1-1 | - | TRBV19 | TRBD1 | CASSMVLPGQGLGKAFF | TGTGCCAGTAGTATGGTCCTCCCTGGACAGGGGTTGGGAAAAGCTTTCTTT
TRBJ2-6 | - | TRBV7-9 | - | CASSLTGANVLTF | TGTGCCAGCAGCTTGACCGGGGCCAACGTCCTGACTTTC
TRBJ2-1 | - | TRBV6-2/TRBV6-3 | TRBD2 | CASSYPFTGGYNEQFF | TGTGCCAGCAGTTACCCTTTTACGGGGGGGTACAATGAGCAGTTCTTC
TRBJ2-6 | - | TRBV6-1 | - | CASRSSAGQPSGANVLTF | TGCGCCAGCAGGTCATCTGCGGGACAGCCCTCTGGGGCCAACGTCCTGACTTTC
TRBJ2-3 | - | TRBV5-5 | - | CASRRAGTRSTDTQYF | TGTGCCAGCAGGAGGGCCGGGACACGGAGCACAGATACGCAGTATTTT
TRBJ2-3 | - | TRBV6-1 | TRBD1 | CASSEGTGADTQYF | TGTGCCAGCAGTGAAGGGACAGGGGCAGATACGCAGTATTTT
TRBJ1-6 | medium-sized | TRBV6-5 | - | CASSYRSSYNSPLHF | TGTGCCAGCAGTTACAGGAGCTCCTATAATTCACCCCTCCACTTT